The rows below give T cell receptor beta chains drawn from one sample of a study of blood T cell repertoires in COVID-19. Measured with immunoSEQ multiplex PCR; TCRdb has only the in-frame clones, and not every one. The sample yields 100,000 to 120,000 clones, approximately 80% seen once. Sequencing was carried out using peripheral blood. These receptors were collected from a woman in her fifties or sixties with acute or convalescent COVID-19. Each CDR3 is given with its conserved first and last residue. A D gene is named only where the DNA matches it firmly. Clone size is shown for a subset of rows, as once, few, many or a class of expanded clone.

TRBV2	TRBD2	.	TRBJ2-1	TGTGCCAGCAGGAATTGGGAGGGCATGGATAATGAGCAGTTCTTC	CASRNWEGMDNEQFF
TRBV11-2	.	.	TRBJ1-2	TGTGCCAGCAGTGGAAGGGGTGGCTACACCTTC	CASSGRGGYTF
TRBV5-1	.	.	TRBJ2-2	TGCGCCAGCAGCTCCCGGGACATCAACACCGGGGAGCTGTTTTTT	CASSSRDINTGELFF
TRBV7-2	TRBD1	.	TRBJ1-3	TGTGCCAGCAGCTTTAGGGGCACAGGGGCGAACACCATATATTTT	CASSFRGTGANTIYF
TRBV27	TRBD1	.	TRBJ1-6	TGTGCCAGCAGCTTGCAAGGGACAGTGGGAAATTCACCCCTCCACTTT	CASSLQGTVGNSPLHF
TRBV6-6	TRBD1	many	TRBJ1-1	TGTGCCAGCACCACAGGGGGGGGGAAGCCTGAAGCTTTCTTT	CASTTGGGKPEAFF
TRBV4-3	TRBD1	.	TRBJ2-6	TGCGCCAGCAGCCCACAGGGGCGCAGTGGGGCCAACGTCCTGACTTTC	CASSPQGRSGANVLTF
TRBV14	TRBD1	.	TRBJ1-4	TGTGCCAGCAGCGTACAGGGGAATCCCCGCGAAAAACTGTTTTTT	CASSVQGNPREKLFF
TRBV2	.	.	TRBJ2-2	TGTGCCAGCAGGGAATACGCGCAGAACACCGGGGAGCTGTTTTTT	CASREYAQNTGELFF
TRBV18	.	.	TRBJ1-4	TGTGCCAGCTCACCACGCGGGGTCACCGATGAAAAACTGTTTTTT	CASSPRGVTDEKLFF
TRBV12-3/TRBV12-4	.	once	TRBJ1-6	TGTGCCAGCAGTTTAAGCAGGGTCTCACCCCTCCACTTT	CASSLSRVSPLHF
TRBV28	.	.	TRBJ2-7	TGTGCCAGCAGTAGGACACTCGAGCAGTACTTC	CASSRTLEQYF
TRBV30	.	.	TRBJ2-2	TGTGCCTGGAGTGTGGAGGGCACCGGGGAGCTGTTTTTT	CAWSVEGTGELFF
TRBV19	TRBD1	.	TRBJ1-4	TGTGCCAGTACCATCCCCGGGACAGGGACTGAAAAACTGTTTTTT	CASTIPGTGTEKLFF
TRBV6-5	TRBD2	.	TRBJ2-3	TGTGCCAGCAGTTACAATTCTGGGAGGGCCACGCAGTATTTT	CASSYNSGRATQYF
TRBV3-1/TRBV3-2	TRBD1	few	TRBJ1-1	TGTGCCAGCAGCTCGGGACAGACAGTGAATGAAGCTTTCTTT	CASSSGQTVNEAFF